The 2 T cell receptor beta chains below come from one sample, sequenced in a study of cytomegalovirus exposure and HLA in healthy donors (dated by TCRdb to about 2017). Libraries were constructed by the immunoSEQ multiplex PCR assay. The multiplex PCR relied on a mix of 60 forward primers for TCR Vbeta segments and 13 reverse primers for TCR Jbeta segments. TCRdb stores this immuneACCESS table with in-frame sequences only. Part of the clones is absent; in the studies checked, under half of the shortfall reflects unresolved V genes, and no reason is known for the rest. The sample data list about 190,000 clones, and roughly four fifths of these were observed just once. The leading ten clones occupy approximately 3.1% of the sample. Sequenced input: PBMCs. Every receptor here comes from a woman aged 25 to 39 in good health and CMV-seropositive.

The V gene is TRBV28, the J gene TRBJ2-4; TRBD2 aligns across 9 bases. The CDR3 has 14 residues. From germline, CDR1 is MDHEN and CDR2 SYDVKM. J gave up 5 bases and V 10 bases, and 9 bases lay outside the gene matches. As DNA, the CDR3 is TGTGCCACCCGGAGCGGGGGGACCCAAAACATTCAGTACTTC. It translates to CATRSGGTQNIQYF.

The chain carries TRBV4-2 and TRBJ1-1, with a tentative D call TRBD1 (6 bases). Germline CDR1 reads LGHNA; CDR2 reads YNFKEQ. Trimming took 1 base from V and 6 from J, leaving 9 bases between them. This CDR3 spans 13 amino acids. CDR3 protein: CASSQGGGAEAFF. In DNA, the CDR3 is TGTGCCAGCAGCCAAGGAGGGGGAGCTGAAGCTTTCTTT.